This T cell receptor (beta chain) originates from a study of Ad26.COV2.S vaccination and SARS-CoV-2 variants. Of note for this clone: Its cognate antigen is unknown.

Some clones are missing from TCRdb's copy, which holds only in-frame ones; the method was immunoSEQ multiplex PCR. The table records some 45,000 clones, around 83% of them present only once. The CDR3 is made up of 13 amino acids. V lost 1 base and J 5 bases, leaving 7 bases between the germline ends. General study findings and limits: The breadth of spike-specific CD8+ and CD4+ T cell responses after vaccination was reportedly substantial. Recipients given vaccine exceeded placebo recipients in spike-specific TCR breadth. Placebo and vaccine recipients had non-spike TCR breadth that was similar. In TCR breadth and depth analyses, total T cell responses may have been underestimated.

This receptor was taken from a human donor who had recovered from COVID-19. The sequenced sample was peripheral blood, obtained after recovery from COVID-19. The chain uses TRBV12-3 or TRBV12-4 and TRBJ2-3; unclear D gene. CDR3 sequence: CASSLVSRDTQYF. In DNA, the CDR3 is TGTGCCAGCAGTTTAGTGAGCCGAGATACGCAGTATTTT.